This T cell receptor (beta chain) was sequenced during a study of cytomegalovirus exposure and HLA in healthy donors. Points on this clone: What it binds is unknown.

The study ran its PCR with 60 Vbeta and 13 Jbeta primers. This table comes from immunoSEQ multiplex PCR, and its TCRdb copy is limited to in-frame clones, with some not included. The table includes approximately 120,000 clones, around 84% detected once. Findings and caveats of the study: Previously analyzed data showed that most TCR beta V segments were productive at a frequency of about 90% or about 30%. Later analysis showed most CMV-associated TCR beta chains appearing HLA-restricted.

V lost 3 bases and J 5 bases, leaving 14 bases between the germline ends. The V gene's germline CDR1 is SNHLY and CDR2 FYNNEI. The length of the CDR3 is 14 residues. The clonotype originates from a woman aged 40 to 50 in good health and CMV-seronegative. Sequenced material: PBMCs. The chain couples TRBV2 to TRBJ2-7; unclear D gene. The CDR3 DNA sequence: TGTGCCAGCAGTGAGGGCATCCCAAGACACGAGCAGTACTTC. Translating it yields CASSEGIPRHEQYF.